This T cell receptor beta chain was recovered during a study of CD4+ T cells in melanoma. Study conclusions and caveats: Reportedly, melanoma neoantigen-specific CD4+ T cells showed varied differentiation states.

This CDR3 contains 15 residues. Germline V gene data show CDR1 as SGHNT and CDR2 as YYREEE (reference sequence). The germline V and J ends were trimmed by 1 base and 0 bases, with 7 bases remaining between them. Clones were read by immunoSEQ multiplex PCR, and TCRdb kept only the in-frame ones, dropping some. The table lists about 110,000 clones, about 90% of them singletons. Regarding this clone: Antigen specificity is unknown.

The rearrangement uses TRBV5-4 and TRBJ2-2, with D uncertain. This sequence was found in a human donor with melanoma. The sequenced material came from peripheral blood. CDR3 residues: CASSLPASNTGELFF. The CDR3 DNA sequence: TGTGCCAGCAGCTTGCCAGCGTCGAACACCGGGGAGCTGTTTTTT.